The subject of this entry is one T cell receptor beta chain. Its antigen is still unknown. What was amplified from RNA transcripts were TCR beta CDR3 regions. Primed by the HTBI set, a first-round RT-PCR was run on the TCR CDR3. MiXCR was run by TCRdb on the multiplex PCR reads, yielding one entry per CDR3 protein. Of approximately 530,000 distinct CDR3 sequences listed, nearly 20% were seen once; the top ten hold approximately 48%. The data are from a study of T cells in Graves' hyperthyroidism and ophthalmopathy. Across the whole study: Blood from the periphery was taken at initial diagnosis, before any treatment.

The study's findings and limits: Ophthalmopathy, which appeared later, was predicted by the model a median approximately six months before onset. Appearing also in blood were most of the thyroid clonotypes expanded above 0.001.

Isolation of PBMCs was performed on roughly 9 ml fresh peripheral blood. Germline V lookup: CDR1 SQVTM, CDR2 ANQGSEA. After removal of 8 bases from V and 6 bases from J, the junction contained 11 bases not matched to a gene. This CDR3 has 14 residues. The sequence derives from a man aged 40-49 years with Graves' ophthalmopathy. This chain links TRBV29-1 with TRBJ2-1; TRBD2 agrees at 9 bases. The sample consisted of blood. CDR3 in DNA: TGCAGCATCCTAGCGGGACTCCCTTCCAATGAGCAGTTCTTC. Translating gives CSILAGLPSNEQFF.